Listed here are 19 T cell receptor beta chains from one sample, sequenced in a study of identical twins. TCRdb recomputed calls from the 5' RACE reads with MiXCR, one row per CDR3 protein. The table records hundreds of thousands of distinct CDR3 sequences, 6% to 9% of them present only once. This sample also belongs to another study, concerning yellow fever vaccine responses in identical twins.

Sample: memory (CD45RO+) T cells sorted from blood. The receptors derive from a woman younger than 30 in good health.

The genes are TRBV12-5 and TRBJ2-3; 9 bases map to TRBD1. V was clipped by 1 base and J by 1 base; unmatched bases: 3. CDR1 and CDR2 from the germline V gene are LGHNT and FRNRAP. CDR3 length equals 16 residues. CDR3 bases: TGTGCTAGTGGTTTGGATACAGGGGGCGGCACAGATACGCAGTATTTT. Its translation: CASGLDTGGGTDTQYF.

This clonotype was picked up a small number of times. The rearrangement uses TRBV28 and TRBJ2-5, with 10 bases aligning to TRBD2. V dropped 5 bases and J dropped 5; count of bases not matched to a gene: 11. The CDR3 spans 16 residues. Looked up from germline, CDR1 is MDHEN and CDR2 is SYDVKM. The CDR3 nucleotides read TGTGCCAGCAGTCCCTTGAGGGGTAGCGGGGGGGAGACCCAGTACTTC. Amino acids: CASSPLRGSGGETQYF. Full variable domain (remainder filled in from reference TRBV28 and TRBJ2-5): DVKVTQSSRYLVKRTGEKVFLECVQDMDHENMFWYRQDPGLGLRLIYFSYDVKMKEKGDIPEGYSVSREKKERFSLILESASTNQTSMYLCASSPLRGSGGETQYFGPGTRLLVL.

This clonotype was picked up many times. This rearrangement joins TRBV29-1 to TRBJ2-3; no clear D. The V and J ends lost 7 bases and 0 bases respectively, with 8 bases between them. Germline CDR1 reads SQVTM; CDR2 reads ANQGSEA. This CDR3 spans 12 amino acids. The CDR3 coding sequence is TGCAGCGCCCGCTTTAGCACAGATACGCAGTATTTT. Its protein product is CSARFSTDTQYF.

This chain uses TRBV28 with TRBJ1-5; 11 bases line up with TRBD1. This CDR3 has 15 residues. V trimming: 4 bases; J trimming: 6 bases; junction bases outside the gene matches: 5. Germline lookup yields CDR1 MDHEN and CDR2 SYDVKM. The CDR3 spells CASSSRDRGGQPQHF. DNA for the CDR3: TGTGCCAGCAGTTCCCGGGACAGGGGGGGTCAGCCCCAGCATTTT.

This clonotype was counted a few times. J is TRBJ2-1 and V is TRBV7-2; maybe TRBD2 (5 bases). Trimming pared 2 bases from V and 7 bases from J, leaving 21 bases between. Germline V lookup: CDR1 SGHTA, CDR2 FQGNSA. This CDR3 comprises 17 residues. The CDR3 region has the DNA TGTGCCAGCAGCTTAAGGGTAGTAGTCGGGATTACAAATGAGCAGTTCTTC. It encodes CASSLRVVVGITNEQFF.

In its sample, this clonotype was seen many times. The chain joins TRBV10-1 to TRBJ2-3; 12 nucleotides match TRBD2. V gave up 3 bases and J gave up 2 bases; unmatched junction bases: 9. The V gene's germline CDR1 is WNHNN and CDR2 SYGVQD (reference sequence). The CDR3 contains 18 residues. The CDR3 region has the DNA TGCGCCAGCAGTGAAGGGACTAGCGGGCCACGCGACACAGATACGCAGTATTTT. Translated, it gives CASSEGTSGPRDTDTQYF.

V usage is TRBV6-2 or TRBV6-3 and J usage is TRBJ1-5; D not resolved. The CDR3 length is 14 residues. V dropped 2 bases and J dropped 4 bases, with 9 bases sitting between them. The germline V gene has CDR1 MNHEY and CDR2 SVGEGT. As DNA, the CDR3 is TGTGCCAGCAGTTACGTGGGTTTTAATCAGCCCCAGCATTTT. It yields the protein CASSYVGFNQPQHF.

This clonotype has a handful of counts. The J gene is TRBJ2-1, the V gene TRBV12-5; D call uncertain. Trimming removed 5 bases at V and 1 base at J, with 12 bases between. The CDR3 covers 15 residues. Per the germline V gene, CDR1 is LGHNT and CDR2 is FRNRAP. The CDR3 protein is CASGLNTTSYNEQFF. CDR3 nucleotides: TGTGCTAGTGGTCTCAACACCACTTCCTACAATGAGCAGTTCTTC.

The chain is built from TRBV15 and TRBJ2-2, with D perhaps TRBD1 (5 bases). Per the germline V gene, CDR1 is LNHNV and CDR2 is YYDKDF (reference sequence). The V and J ends lost 0 bases and 2 bases respectively, with 10 bases between them. There are 16 residues in the CDR3. The CDR3 DNA is TGTGCCACCAGCAGAGAGGGCGGACAAAACACCGGGGAGCTGTTTTTT. Its translation: CATSREGGQNTGELFF.

The rearrangement links TRBV7-8 to TRBJ2-7; TRBD1 aligns across 8 bases. CDR3 length: 16 residues. Germline CDR1 is SGHVS and CDR2 is FQNEAQ. V trimming: 1 base; J trimming: 3 bases; junction bases outside the gene matches: 8. As DNA, the CDR3 is TGTGCCAGCAGCTTAGGCTCGGCAGGGGGCCACTACGAGCAGTACTTC. The encoded protein is CASSLGSAGGHYEQYF.

The chain joins TRBV7-2 to TRBJ2-2; D might be TRBD2 (6 bases). Trimming stripped 1 base from V and 4 bases from J, with 16 bases between. Germline V gene sequence: CDR1 SGHTA, CDR2 FQGNSA. The CDR3 runs 17 residues. The CDR3 DNA follows: TGTGCCAGCAGCTTAGGAGCCGCCGGGACTGCCACCGGGGAGCTGTTTTTT. This translates into CASSLGAAGTATGELFF.

This clonotype has a handful of counts. This chain links TRBV7-6 with TRBJ1-5; D is uncertain. In germline, CDR1 is SGHVS, CDR2 FNYEAQ. There are 11 residues in the CDR3. V was clipped by 3 bases and J by 5 bases, with 2 bases between them. The CDR3 region is CASSFDQPQHF. Here the CDR3 DNA reads TGTGCCAGCAGCTTTGATCAGCCCCAGCATTTT.

This clonotype was observed many times. The J gene is TRBJ2-1, the V gene TRBV21-1. TRBV21-1 is recorded as a pseudogene. This CDR3 has 14 amino acids. The CDR3 loop reads CASSKESQYNEQFF. The CDR3 nucleotides are TGTGCCAGCAGCAAAGAAAGCCAATACAATGAGCAGTTCTTC.

This clonotype came up many times. The chain employs TRBV12-3 or TRBV12-4 and TRBJ1-2; D unresolved. With 2 bases removed from V and 0 bases from J, the gap between germline ends came to 7 bases. This CDR3 has 14 amino acids. The CDR3 DNA reads TGTGCCAGCAGTTTAAAGGGCACTAACTATGGCTACACCTTC. It encodes CASSLKGTNYGYTF.

The rearrangement uses TRBV29-1 and TRBJ2-3; TRBD1 is a possible D gene (5 bases). The CDR3 runs 12 residues. The germline V gene has CDR1 SQVTM and CDR2 ANQGSEA. V lost 5 bases to trimming and J lost 2 bases, with 8 bases between them. This CDR3 reads CSVRGHTDTQYF. The CDR3 DNA is TGCAGCGTTCGTGGACACACAGATACGCAGTATTTT.

This clonotype was seen a single time. This sequence joins TRBV6-1 and TRBJ1-1, with TRBD1 matching 7 bases. V was clipped by 7 bases and J by 2 bases; unmatched bases: 7. The CDR3 extends over 14 amino acids. CDR1 is MNHNS and CDR2 is SASEGT in the germline V gene. The CDR3 loop reads CASKAGTVNTEAFF. In DNA, the CDR3 is TGTGCCAGCAAAGCCGGGACAGTTAACACTGAAGCTTTCTTT.

This clonotype appeared many times. V is TRBV4-1 and J is TRBJ2-7; 10 bases are shared with TRBD1. V lost 5 bases, J lost 3 bases, and 7 bases stayed unmatched. The CDR3 is made up of 15 amino acids. CDR1 is MGHRA and CDR2 is YSYEKL in the germline V gene. CDR3: CASSSPGQGNYEQYF. The DNA for the CDR3 is TGCGCCAGCAGCTCGCCGGGACAGGGGAACTACGAGCAGTACTTC.

The chain carries TRBV27 and TRBJ2-1; the match to TRBD2 covers 11 bases. In germline, CDR1 is MNHEY, CDR2 SMNVEV (reference sequence). With V trimmed by 6 bases and J by 4 bases, 11 bases remained unmatched. This CDR3 region has 17 residues. The CDR3 DNA reads as TGTGCCAGCAGACCCATACTAGCGGGAGAAAAGTACAATGAGCAGTTCTTC. It encodes CASRPILAGEKYNEQFF.

The sample holds one count of this clonotype. The gene calls are TRBV4-3 and TRBJ2-6, with no clear D. V lost 0 bases and J lost 0, with 9 bases in between. The CDR3 covers 17 residues. In germline, CDR1 is LGHNA, CDR2 YSLEER. The CDR3 DNA sequence: TGCGCCAGCAGCCAAGACCCTATCAACTCTGGGGCCAACGTCCTGACTTTC. Encoded protein: CASSQDPINSGANVLTF.